What follows is one T cell receptor (beta chain) and its context. For CDR3 and TCR beta VDJ profiling, genomic DNA was the template used. TCRdb fed the reads into MiXCR, producing one record per CDR3 protein. This table holds 400,000 to 450,000 distinct CDR3 sequences, just under 70% found once. Per the germline V gene, CDR1 is LNHNV and CDR2 is YYDKDF (reference sequence). This CDR3 comprises 13 residues. The entry originates in a study of CD8+CD57+ T cells in acquired aplastic anemia. This TCR was recovered from a human donor in good health, serving as a control. The specimen sequenced was sorted CD4+, CD8+, or CD8+CD57+ T cells (not recorded which) from PBMCs. V gene TRBV15 combines with J gene TRBJ1-6, with D uncertain. The end of the DNA is better explained by TRBJ1-2, so the J call may be wrong. CDR3 nucleotide sequence: TGTGCCACCAGCACAGATCGTAAGGAACCCTACACCTTC. Translated, it gives CATSTDRKEPYTF.